This T cell receptor (beta chain) was profiled in a study of CD8 T cells in Susac syndrome. It was with random hexamers that about 0.45 to 1 ug RNA was reverse transcribed. TCRdb passed the immunoSEQ multiplex PCR reads through MiXCR, listing each CDR3 protein once. The table lists some 400,000 distinct CDR3 sequences, 85% of them singletons, with more than 0.09% in the top ten. The CDR3 totals 15 residues. Germline lookup yields CDR1 MGHRA and CDR2 YSYEKL. V shed 1 base and J 6 bases; nucleotides not matched to a gene: 6. The sequenced sample was CD8+ T cells from PBMCs. This receptor was identified in a human donor with multiple sclerosis. V is TRBV4-1 and J is TRBJ2-7; 10 nucleotides match TRBD2. In nucleotides, the CDR3 is TGCGCCAGCAGCCAAGTTGCTAGCGGGAGTTCCGAGCAGTACTTC. Its translation: CASSQVASGSSEQYF.